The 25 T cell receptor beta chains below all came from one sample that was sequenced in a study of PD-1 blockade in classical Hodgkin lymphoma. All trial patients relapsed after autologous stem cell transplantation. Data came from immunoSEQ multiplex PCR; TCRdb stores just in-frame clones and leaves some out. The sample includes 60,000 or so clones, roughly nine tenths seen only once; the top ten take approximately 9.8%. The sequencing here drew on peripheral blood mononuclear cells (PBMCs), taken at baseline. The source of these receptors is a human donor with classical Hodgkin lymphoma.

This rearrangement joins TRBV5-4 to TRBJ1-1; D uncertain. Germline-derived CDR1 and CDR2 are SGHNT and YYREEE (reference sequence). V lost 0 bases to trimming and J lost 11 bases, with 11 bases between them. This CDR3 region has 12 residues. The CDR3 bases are TGTGCCAGCAGCTTGGAATCTGTGGGCGCTTTCTTT. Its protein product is CASSLESVGAFF.

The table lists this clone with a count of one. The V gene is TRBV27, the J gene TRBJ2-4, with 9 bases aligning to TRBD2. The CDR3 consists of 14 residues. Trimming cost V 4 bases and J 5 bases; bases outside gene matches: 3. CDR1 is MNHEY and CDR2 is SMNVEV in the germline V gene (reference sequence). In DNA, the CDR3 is TGTGCCAGCAGTTCTAGCGGGACTCAAAACATTCAGTACTTC. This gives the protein CASSSSGTQNIQYF.

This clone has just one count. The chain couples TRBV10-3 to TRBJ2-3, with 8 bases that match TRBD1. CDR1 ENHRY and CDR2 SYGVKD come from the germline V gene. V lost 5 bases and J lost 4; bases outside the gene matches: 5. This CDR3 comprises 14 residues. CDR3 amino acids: CAISPGQGPDTQYF. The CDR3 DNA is TGTGCCATCAGTCCAGGACAGGGCCCAGATACGCAGTATTTT.

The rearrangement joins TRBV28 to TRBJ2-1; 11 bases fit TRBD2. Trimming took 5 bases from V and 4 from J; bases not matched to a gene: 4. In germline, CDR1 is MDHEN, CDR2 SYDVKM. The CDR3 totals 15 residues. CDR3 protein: CASSVTSGDYNEQFF. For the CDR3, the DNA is TGTGCCAGCAGTGTGACTAGCGGGGATTACAATGAGCAGTTCTTC.

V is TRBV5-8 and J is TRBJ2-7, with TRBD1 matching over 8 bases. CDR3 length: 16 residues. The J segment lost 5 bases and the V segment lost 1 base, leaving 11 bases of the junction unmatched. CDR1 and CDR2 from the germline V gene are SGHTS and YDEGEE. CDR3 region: CASSLTTGVVVNEQYF. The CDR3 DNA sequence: TGTGCCAGCAGCTTGACGACAGGGGTTGTCGTGAACGAGCAGTACTTC.

This CDR3 reads CASSQDLADTQYF. CDR3 coding DNA: TGCGCCAGCAGCCAAGATCTGGCAGATACGCAGTATTTT. The V and J genes are TRBV4-1 and TRBJ2-3; no firm D call. In germline, CDR1 is MGHRA, CDR2 YSYEKL. The V end was cut by 0 bases, the J end by 4 bases, with 5 bases between. The CDR3 contains 13 residues.

This CDR3 is CASSVEGLAGVGELFF. CDR3 coding DNA: TGTGCCAGCAGCGTAGAGGGACTAGCGGGGGTCGGGGAGCTGTTTTTT. The chain links TRBV9 to TRBJ2-2; 14 positions agree with TRBD2. The germline gives CDR1 SGDLS, CDR2 YYNGEE. This CDR3 region has 16 residues. The V and J ends lost 0 bases and 7 bases, in that order; junction bases with no gene match: 2.

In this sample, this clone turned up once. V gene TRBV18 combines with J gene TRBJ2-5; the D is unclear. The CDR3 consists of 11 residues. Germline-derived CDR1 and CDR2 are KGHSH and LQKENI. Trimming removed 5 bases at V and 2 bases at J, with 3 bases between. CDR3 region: CASSTQETQYF. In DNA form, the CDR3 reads TGTGCCAGCTCAACTCAAGAGACCCAGTACTTC.

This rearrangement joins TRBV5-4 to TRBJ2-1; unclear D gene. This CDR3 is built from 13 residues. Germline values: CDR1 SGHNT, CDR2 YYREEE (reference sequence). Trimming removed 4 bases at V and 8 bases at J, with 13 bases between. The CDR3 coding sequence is TGTGCCAGCAGCGTAGGAGAGGCCCATGAGCAGTTCTTC. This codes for CASSVGEAHEQFF.

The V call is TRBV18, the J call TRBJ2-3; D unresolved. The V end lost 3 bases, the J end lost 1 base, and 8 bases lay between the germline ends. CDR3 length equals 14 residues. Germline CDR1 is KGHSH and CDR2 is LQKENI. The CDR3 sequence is CASSPETRTDTQYF. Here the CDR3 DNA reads TGTGCCAGCTCACCGGAGACCCGCACAGATACGCAGTATTTT.

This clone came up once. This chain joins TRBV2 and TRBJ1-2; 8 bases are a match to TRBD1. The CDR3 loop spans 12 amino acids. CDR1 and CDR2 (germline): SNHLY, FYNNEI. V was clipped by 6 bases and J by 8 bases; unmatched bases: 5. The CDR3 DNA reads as TGTGCCAGCAGCTTTGGACAGGGAGGCTACACCTTC. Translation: CASSFGQGGYTF.

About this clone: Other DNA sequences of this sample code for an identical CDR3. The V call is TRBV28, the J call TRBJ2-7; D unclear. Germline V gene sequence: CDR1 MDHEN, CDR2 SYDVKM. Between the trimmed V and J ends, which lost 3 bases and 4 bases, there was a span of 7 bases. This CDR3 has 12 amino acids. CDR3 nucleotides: TGTGCCAGCAGTTTGCCCCCGTACGAGCAGTACTTC. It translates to CASSLPPYEQYF.

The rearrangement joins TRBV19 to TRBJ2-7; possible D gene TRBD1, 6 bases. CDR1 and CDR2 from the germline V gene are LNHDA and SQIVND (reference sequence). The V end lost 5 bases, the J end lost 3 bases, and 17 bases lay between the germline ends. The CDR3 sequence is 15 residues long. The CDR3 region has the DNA TGTGCCAGTAGTCCCACTGGGGGCTCGATCTACGAGCAGTACTTC. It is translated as CASSPTGGSIYEQYF.

For the CDR3, the DNA is TGTGCCAGCAGTTTAGACTGGGGGGCGAAACTGTTTTTT. This codes for CASSLDWGAKLFF. The V gene is TRBV27, the J gene TRBJ1-4; maybe TRBD1 (6 bases). Trimming removed 2 bases at V and 11 bases at J, with 12 bases between. The CDR3 length is 13 residues. In germline, CDR1 is MNHEY, CDR2 SMNVEV (reference sequence).

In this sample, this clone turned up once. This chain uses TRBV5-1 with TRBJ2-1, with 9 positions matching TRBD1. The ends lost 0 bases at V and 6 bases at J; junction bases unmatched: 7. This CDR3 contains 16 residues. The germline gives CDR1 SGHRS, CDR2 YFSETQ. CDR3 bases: TGCGCCAGCAGCTTGGTGGGACAGGGTGCGGGCAATGAGCAGTTCTTC. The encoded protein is CASSLVGQGAGNEQFF. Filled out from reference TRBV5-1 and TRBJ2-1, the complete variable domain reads KAGVTQTPRYLIKTRGQQVTLSCSPISGHRSVSWYQQTPGQGLQFLFEYFSETQRNKGNFPGRFSGRQFSNSRSEMNVSTLELGDSALYLCASSLVGQGAGNEQFFGPGTRLTVL.

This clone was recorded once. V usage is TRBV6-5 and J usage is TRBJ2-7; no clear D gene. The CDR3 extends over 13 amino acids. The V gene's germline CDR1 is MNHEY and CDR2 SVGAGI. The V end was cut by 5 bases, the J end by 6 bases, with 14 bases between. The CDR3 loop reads CASSNPTGTEQYF. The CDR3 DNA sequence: TGTGCCAGCAGTAACCCTACCGGCACCGAGCAGTACTTC.

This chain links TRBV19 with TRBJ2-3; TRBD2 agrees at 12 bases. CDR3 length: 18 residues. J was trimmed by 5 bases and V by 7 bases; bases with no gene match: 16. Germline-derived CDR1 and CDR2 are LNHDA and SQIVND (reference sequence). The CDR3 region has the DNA TGTGCCAGTACCAACCACCTAGCGGGAGGGCCTACTGGAGATACGCAGTATTTT. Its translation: CASTNHLAGGPTGDTQYF.

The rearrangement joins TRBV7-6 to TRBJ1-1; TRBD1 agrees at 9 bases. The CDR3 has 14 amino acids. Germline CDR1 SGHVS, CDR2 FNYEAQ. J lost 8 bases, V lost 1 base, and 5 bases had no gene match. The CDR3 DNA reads TGTGCCAGCAGCTTAGGCACAGGGGGCAACGAAGCTTTCTTT. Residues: CASSLGTGGNEAFF.

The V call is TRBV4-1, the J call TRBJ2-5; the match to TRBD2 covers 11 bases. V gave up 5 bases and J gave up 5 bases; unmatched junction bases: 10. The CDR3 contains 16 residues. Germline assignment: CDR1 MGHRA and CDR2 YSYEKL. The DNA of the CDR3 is TGCGCCAGCAGCATTTATAGCGGGGGGGGAGTCGAGACCCAGTACTTC. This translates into CASSIYSGGGVETQYF.

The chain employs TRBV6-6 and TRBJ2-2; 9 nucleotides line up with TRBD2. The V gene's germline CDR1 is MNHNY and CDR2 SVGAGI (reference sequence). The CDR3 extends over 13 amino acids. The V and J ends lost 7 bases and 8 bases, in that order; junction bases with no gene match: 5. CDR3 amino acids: CASKASGIGELFF. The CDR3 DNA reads TGTGCCAGCAAGGCTAGCGGGATTGGGGAGCTGTTTTTT.

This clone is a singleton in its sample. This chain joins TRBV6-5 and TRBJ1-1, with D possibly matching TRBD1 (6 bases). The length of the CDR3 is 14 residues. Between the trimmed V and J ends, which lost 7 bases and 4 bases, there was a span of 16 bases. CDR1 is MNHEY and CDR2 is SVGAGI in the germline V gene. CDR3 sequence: CASTLGGSPTEAFF. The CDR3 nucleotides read TGTGCCAGCACCTTAGGGGGGAGTCCCACTGAAGCTTTCTTT.

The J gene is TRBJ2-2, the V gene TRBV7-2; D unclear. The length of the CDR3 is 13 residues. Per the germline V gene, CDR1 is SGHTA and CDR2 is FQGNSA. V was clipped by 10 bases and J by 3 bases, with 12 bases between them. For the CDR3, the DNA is TGTGCCAACGATCCTCTGGACACCGGGGAGCTGTTTTTT. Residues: CANDPLDTGELFF.

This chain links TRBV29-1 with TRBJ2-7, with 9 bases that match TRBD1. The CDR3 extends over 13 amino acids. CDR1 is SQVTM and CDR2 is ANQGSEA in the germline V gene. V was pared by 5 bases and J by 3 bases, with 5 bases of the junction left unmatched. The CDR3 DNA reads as TGCAGCGTTCTACAGGGGGCTGGCTACGAGCAGTACTTC. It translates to CSVLQGAGYEQYF.

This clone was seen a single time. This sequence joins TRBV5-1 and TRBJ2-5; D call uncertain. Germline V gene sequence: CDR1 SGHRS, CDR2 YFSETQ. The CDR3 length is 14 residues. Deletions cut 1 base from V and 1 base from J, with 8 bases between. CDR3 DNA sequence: TGCGCCAGCAGCTTGTCCACAGCCCAAGAGACCCAGTACTTC. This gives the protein CASSLSTAQETQYF.

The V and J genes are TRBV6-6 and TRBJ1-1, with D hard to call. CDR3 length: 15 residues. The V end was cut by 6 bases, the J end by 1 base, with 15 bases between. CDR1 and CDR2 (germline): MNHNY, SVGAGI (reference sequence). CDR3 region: CASRPGGRKNTEAFF. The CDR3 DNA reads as TGTGCCAGCAGACCAGGTGGCAGGAAGAACACTGAAGCTTTCTTT.